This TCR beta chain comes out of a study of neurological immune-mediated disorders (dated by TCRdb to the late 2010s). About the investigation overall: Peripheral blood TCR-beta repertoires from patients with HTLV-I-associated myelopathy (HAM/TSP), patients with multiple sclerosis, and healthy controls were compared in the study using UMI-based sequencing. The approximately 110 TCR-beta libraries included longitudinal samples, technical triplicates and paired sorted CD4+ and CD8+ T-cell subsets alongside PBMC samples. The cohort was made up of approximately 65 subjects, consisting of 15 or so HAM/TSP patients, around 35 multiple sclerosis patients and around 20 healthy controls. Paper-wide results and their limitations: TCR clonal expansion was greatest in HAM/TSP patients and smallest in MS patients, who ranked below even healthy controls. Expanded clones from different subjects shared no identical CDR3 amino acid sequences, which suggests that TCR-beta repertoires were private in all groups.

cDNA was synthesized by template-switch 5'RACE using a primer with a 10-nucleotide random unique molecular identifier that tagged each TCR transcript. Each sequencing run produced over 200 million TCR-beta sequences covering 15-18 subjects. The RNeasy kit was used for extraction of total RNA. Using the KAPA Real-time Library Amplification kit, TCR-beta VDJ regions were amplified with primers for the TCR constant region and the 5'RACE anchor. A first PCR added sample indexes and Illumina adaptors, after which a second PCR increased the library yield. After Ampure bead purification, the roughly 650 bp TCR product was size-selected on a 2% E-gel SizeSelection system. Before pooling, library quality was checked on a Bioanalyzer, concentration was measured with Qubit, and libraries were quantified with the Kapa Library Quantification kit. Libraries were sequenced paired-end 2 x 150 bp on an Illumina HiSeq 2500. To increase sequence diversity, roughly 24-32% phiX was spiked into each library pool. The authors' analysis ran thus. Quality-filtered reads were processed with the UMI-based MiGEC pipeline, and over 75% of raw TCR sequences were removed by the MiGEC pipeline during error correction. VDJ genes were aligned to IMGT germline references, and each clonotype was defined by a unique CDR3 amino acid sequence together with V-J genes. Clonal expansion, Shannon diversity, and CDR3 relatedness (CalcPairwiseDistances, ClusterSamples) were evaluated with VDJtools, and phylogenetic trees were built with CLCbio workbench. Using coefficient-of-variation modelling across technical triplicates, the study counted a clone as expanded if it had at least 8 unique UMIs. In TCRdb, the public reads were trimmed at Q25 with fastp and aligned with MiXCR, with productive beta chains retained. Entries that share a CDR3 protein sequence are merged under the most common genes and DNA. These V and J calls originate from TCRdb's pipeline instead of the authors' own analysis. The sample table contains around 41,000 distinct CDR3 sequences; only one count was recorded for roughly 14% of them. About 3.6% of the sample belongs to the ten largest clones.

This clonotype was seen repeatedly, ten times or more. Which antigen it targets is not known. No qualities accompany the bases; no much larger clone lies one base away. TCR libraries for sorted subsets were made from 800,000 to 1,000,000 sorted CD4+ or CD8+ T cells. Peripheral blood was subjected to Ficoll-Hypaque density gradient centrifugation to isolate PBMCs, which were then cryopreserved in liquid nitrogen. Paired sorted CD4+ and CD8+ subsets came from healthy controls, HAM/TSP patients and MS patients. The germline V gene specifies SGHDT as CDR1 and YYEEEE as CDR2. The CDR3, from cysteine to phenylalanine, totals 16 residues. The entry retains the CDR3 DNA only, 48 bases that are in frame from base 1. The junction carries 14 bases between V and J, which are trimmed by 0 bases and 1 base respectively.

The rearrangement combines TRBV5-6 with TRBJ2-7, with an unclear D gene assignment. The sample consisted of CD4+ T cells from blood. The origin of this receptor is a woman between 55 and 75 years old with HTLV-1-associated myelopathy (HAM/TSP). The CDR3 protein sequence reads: CASSLGPVLSSYEQYF. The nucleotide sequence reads TGTGCCAGCAGCTTGGGGCCGGTTCTATCTTCCTACGAGCAGTACTTC.